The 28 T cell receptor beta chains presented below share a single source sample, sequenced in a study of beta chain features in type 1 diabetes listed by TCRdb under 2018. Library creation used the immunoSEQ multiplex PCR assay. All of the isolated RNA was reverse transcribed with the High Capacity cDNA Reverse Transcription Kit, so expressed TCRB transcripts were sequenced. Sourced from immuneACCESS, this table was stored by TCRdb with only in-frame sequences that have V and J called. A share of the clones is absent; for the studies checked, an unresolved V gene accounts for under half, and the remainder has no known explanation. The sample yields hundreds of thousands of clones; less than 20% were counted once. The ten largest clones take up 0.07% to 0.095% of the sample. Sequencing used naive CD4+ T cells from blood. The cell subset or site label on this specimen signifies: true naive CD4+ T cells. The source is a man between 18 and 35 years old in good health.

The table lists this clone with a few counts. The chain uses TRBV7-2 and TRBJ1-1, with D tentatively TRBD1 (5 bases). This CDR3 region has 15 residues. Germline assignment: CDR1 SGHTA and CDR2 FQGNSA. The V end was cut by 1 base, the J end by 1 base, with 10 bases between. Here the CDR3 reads CASSLVWGKNTEAFF. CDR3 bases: TGTGCCAGCAGCTTAGTGTGGGGGAAGAACACTGAAGCTTTCTTT.

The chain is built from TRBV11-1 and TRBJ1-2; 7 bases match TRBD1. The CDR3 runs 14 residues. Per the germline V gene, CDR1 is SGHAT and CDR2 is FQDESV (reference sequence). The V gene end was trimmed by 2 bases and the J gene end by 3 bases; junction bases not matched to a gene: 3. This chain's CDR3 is CASSLNDRDYGYTF. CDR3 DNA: TGTGCCAGCAGCTTAAACGACAGGGACTATGGCTACACCTTC.

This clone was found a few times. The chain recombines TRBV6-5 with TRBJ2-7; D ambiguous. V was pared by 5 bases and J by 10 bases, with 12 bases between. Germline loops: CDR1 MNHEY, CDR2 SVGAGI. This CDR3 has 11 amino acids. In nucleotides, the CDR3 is TGTGCCAGCAGTAACCTACAAGGCCAGTACTTC. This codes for CASSNLQGQYF.

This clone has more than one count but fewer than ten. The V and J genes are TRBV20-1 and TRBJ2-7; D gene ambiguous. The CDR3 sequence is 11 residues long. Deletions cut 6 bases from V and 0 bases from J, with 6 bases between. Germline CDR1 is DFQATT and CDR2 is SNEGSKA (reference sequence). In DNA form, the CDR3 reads TGCAGTGCCCCGGCCTCCTACGAGCAGTACTTC. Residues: CSAPASYEQYF.

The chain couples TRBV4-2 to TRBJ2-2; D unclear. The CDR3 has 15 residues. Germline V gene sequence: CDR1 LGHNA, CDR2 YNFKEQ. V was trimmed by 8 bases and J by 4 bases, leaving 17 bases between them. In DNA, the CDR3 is TGTGCCAGCGGCGAGAGGAGCTCCCCCACCGGGGAGCTGTTTTTT. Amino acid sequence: CASGERSSPTGELFF.

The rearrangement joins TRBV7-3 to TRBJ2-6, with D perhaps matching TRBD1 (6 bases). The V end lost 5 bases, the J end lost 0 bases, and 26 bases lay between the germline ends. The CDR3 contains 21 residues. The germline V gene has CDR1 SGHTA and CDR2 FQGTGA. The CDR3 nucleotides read TGTGCCAGCAGCGCCGGACAGCGTAGGGGATTTGCAGTCTCTGGGGCCAACGTCCTGACTTTC. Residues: CASSAGQRRGFAVSGANVLTF.

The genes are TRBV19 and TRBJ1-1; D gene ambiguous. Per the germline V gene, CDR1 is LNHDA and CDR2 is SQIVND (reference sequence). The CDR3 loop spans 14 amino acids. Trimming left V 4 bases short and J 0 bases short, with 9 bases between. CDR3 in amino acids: CASSSTVLNTEAFF. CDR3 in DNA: TGTGCCAGTAGTAGCACAGTTTTGAACACTGAAGCTTTCTTT.

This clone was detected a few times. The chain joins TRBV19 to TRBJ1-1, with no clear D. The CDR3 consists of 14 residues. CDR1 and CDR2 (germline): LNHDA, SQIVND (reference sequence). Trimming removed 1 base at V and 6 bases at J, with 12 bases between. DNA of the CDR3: TGTGCCAGTAGTATAGTGGATCGGAGGGCTGAAGCTTTCTTT. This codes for CASSIVDRRAEAFF.

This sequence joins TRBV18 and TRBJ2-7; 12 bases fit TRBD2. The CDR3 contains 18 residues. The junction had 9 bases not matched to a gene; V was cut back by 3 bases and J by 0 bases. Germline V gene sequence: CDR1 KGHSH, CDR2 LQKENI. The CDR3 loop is CASSPRTSGRPDSYEQYF. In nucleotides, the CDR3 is TGTGCCAGCTCACCTCGCACTAGCGGGAGGCCCGACTCCTACGAGCAGTACTTC. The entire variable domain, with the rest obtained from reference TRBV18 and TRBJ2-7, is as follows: NAGVMQNPRHLVRRRGQEARLRCSPMKGHSHVYWYRQLPEEGLKFMVYLQKENIIDESGMPKERFSAEFPKEGPSILRIQQVVRGDSAAYFCASSPRTSGRPDSYEQYFGPGTRLTVT.

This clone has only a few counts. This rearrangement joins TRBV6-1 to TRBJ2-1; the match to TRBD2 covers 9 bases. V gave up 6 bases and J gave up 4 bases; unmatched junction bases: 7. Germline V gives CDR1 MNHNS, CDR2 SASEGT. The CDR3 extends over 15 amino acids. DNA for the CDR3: TGTGCCAGCAGGGGCCTAGCGGGGCCATACAATGAGCAGTTCTTC. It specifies CASRGLAGPYNEQFF.

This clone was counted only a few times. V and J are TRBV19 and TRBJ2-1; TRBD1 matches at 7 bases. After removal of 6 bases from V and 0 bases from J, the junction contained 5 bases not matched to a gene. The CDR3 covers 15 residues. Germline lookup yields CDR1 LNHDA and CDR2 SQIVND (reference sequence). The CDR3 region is CASSPTGSSYNEQFF. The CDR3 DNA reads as TGTGCCAGTAGCCCGACAGGGAGCTCCTACAATGAGCAGTTCTTC. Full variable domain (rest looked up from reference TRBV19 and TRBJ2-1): DGGITQSPKYLFRKEGQNVTLSCEQNLNHDAMYWYRQDPGQGLRLIYYSQIVNDFQKGDIAEGYSVSREKKESFPLTVTSAQKNPTAFYLCASSPTGSSYNEQFFGPGTRLTVL.

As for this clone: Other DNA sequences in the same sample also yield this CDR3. CDR3 nucleotides: TGTGCCAGCAGCCCAGGGGAAAGCACAGATACGCAGTATTTT. It encodes CASSPGESTDTQYF. V is TRBV7-9 and J is TRBJ2-3; the D gene is possibly TRBD1 (6 bases). The germline V and J ends were trimmed by 5 bases and 0 bases, with 9 bases remaining between them. Germline lookup yields CDR1 SEHNR and CDR2 FQNEAQ (reference sequence). This CDR3 has 14 amino acids.

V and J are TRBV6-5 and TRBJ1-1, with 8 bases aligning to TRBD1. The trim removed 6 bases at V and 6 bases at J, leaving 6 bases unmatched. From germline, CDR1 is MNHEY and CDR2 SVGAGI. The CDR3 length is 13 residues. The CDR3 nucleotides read TGTGCCAGCAGCGACGGGACAGGAGCTGAAGCTTTCTTT. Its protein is CASSDGTGAEAFF.

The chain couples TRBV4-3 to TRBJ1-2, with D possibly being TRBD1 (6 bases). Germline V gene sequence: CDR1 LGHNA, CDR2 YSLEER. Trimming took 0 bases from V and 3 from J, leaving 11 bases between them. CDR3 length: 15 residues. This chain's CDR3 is CASSQDGQGYYGYTF. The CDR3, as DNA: TGCGCCAGCAGCCAAGATGGGCAGGGGTACTATGGCTACACCTTC.

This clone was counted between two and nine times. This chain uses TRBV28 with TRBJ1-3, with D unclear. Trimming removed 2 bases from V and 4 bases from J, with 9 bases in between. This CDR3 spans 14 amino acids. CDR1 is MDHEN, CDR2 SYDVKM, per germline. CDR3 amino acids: CASSLERLGNTIYF. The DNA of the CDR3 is TGTGCCAGCAGTTTAGAGAGGTTGGGAAACACCATATATTTT.

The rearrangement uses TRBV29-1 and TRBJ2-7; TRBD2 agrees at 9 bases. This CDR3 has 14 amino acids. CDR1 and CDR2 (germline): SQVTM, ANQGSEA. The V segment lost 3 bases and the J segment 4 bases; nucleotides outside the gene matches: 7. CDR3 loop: CSVEKSSGGYEQYF. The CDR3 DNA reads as TGCAGCGTTGAGAAGTCGAGCGGGGGGTACGAGCAGTACTTC.

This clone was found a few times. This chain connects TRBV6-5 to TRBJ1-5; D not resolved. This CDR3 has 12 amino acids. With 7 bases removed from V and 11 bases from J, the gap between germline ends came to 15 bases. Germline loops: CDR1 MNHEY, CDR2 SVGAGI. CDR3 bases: TGTGCCAGCAACTCGGGAAGAACGGCCCAGCATTTT. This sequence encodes CASNSGRTAQHF.

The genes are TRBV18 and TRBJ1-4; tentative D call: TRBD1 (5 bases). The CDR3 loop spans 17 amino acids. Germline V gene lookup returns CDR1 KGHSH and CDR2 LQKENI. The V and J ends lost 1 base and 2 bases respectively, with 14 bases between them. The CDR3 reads CASSPQQGSSTNEKLFF. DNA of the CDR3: TGTGCCAGCTCACCACAGCAGGGAAGTTCGACTAATGAAAAACTGTTTTTT.

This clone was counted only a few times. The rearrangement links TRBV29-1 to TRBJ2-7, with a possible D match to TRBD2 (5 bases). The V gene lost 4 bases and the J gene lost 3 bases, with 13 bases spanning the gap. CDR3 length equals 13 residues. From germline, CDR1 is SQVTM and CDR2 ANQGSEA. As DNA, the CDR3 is TGCAGCGTTGTGGCCTGGGGAGTCTACGAGCAGTACTTC. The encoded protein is CSVVAWGVYEQYF.

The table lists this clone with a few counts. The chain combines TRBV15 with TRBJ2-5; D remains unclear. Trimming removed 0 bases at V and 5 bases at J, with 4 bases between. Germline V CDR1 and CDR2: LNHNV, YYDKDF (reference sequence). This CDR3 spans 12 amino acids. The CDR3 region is CATSRDMETQYF. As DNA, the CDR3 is TGTGCCACCAGCAGAGATATGGAGACCCAGTACTTC.

The CDR3 is CSAHRRDTQYF. Written as DNA, the CDR3 is TGCAGTGCCCATCGGCGAGATACGCAGTATTTT. The chain has TRBV20-1 and TRBJ2-3; D is undetermined. This CDR3 is built from 11 residues. Looked up from germline, CDR1 is DFQATT and CDR2 is SNEGSKA (reference sequence). V lost 6 bases and J 5 bases, leaving 9 bases between the germline ends.

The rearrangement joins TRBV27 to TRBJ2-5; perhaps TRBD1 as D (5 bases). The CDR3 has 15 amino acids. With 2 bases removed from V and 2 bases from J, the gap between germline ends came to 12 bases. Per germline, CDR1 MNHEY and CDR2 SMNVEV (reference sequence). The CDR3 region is CASSLLGAGQETQYF. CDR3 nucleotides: TGTGCCAGCAGTTTACTAGGGGCCGGGCAAGAGACCCAGTACTTC.

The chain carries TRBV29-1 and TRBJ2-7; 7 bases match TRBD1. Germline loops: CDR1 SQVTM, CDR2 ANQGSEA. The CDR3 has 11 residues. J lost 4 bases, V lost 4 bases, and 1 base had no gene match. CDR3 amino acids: CSVGDRYEQYF. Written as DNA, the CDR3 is TGCAGCGTTGGGGACAGATACGAGCAGTACTTC.

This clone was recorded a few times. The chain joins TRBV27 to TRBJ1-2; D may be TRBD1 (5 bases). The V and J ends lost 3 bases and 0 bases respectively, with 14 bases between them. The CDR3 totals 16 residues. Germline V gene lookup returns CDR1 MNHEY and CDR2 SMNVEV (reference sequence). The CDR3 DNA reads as TGTGCCAGCAGTTTCCTCGGGGCCCCCTCTAACTATGGCTACACCTTC. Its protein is CASSFLGAPSNYGYTF.

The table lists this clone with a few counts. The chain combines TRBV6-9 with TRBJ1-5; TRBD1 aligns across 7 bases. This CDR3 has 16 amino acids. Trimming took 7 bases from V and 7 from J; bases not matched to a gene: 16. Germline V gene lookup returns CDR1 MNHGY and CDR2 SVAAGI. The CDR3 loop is CASTPTDREGGQPQHF. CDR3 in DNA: TGTGCCAGCACTCCTACCGACAGGGAGGGGGGCCAGCCCCAGCATTTT.

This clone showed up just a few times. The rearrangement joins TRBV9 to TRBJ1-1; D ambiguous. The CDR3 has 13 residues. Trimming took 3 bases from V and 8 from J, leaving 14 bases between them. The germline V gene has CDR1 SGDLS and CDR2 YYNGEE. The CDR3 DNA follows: TGTGCCAGCAGCGCTGAGACACCGTCCGAAGCTTTCTTT. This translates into CASSAETPSEAFF.

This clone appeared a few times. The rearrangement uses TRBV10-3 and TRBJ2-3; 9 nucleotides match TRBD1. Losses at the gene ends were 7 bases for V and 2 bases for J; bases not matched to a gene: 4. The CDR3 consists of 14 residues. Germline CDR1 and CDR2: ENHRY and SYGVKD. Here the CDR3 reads CAIMGQGATDTQYF. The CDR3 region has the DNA TGTGCCATCATGGGACAGGGAGCCACAGATACGCAGTATTTT.

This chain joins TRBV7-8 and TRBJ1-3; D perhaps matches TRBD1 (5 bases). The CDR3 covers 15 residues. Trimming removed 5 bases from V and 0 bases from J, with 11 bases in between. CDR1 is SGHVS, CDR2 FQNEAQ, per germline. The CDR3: CASSDHRFSGNTIYF. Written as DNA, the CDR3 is TGTGCCAGCAGCGATCACAGGTTCTCTGGAAACACCATATATTTT. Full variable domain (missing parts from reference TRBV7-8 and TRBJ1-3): GAGVSQSPRYKVAKRGQDVALRCDPISGHVSLFWYQQALGQGPEFLTYFQNEAQLDKSGLPSDRFFAERPEGSVSTLKIQRTQQEDSAVYLCASSDHRFSGNTIYFGEGSWLTVV.